These 5 T cell receptor beta chains were all obtained from the same sample, sequenced in a study of blood T cell repertoires in COVID-19. The table came from immunoSEQ multiplex PCR; TCRdb's copy has only in-frame clones and leaves some out. Of 80,000 to 100,000 clones in the sample, 78% were seen once. The sequencing input was peripheral blood. The receptors here all came from a human donor in a cohort sampled during active COVID-19.

The rearrangement links TRBV10-2 to TRBJ1-6; weak D call: TRBD1 (5 bases). The germline CDR1 and CDR2 sequences are WSHSY and SAAADI. V was pared by 10 bases and J by 3 bases, with 13 bases between. The CDR3 sequence is 14 residues long. The CDR3 DNA reads as TGCGCCACCTGGGGGGGTTTCTATAATTCACCCCTCCACTTT. Its protein product is CATWGGFYNSPLHF.

This chain links TRBV29-1 with TRBJ2-3; perhaps TRBD2 as D (7 bases). Deletions cut 7 bases from V and 0 bases from J, with 14 bases between. In germline, CDR1 is SQVTM, CDR2 ANQGSEA. This CDR3 is built from 14 residues. The CDR3 protein is CSALRGGSTDTQYF. Written as DNA, the CDR3 is TGCAGCGCTCTAAGGGGGGGGAGCACAGATACGCAGTATTTT.

The chain couples TRBV20-1 to TRBJ2-3; D unclear. Germline CDR1 and CDR2: DFQATT and SNEGSKA (reference sequence). The V and J ends lost 3 bases and 4 bases respectively, with 14 bases between them. The CDR3 sequence is 14 residues long. The CDR3 here is CSASGPEMADTQYF. The CDR3 DNA follows: TGCAGTGCTAGTGGTCCAGAAATGGCAGATACGCAGTATTTT.

Many counts were recorded for this clone. V is TRBV27 and J is TRBJ1-6; D possibly corresponds to TRBD1 (5 bases). Germline V gives CDR1 MNHEY, CDR2 SMNVEV (reference sequence). V lost 9 bases to trimming and J lost 6 bases, with 15 bases between them. This CDR3 comprises 14 residues. CDR3 in amino acids: CASTRWGGNSPLHF. DNA for the CDR3: TGTGCCAGTACCAGGTGGGGCGGTAATTCACCCCTCCACTTT.

In nucleotides, the CDR3 is TGTGCCAGCAGCAAAGCCCGGGACAGTAGCTACAATGAGCAGTTCTTC. Translated: CASSKARDSSYNEQFF. The chain combines TRBV21-1 with TRBJ2-1; the table names TRBD1, a call not compared with the DNA. TRBV21-1 is classified as a pseudogene. The CDR3 has 16 residues.